The clone carrying this TCR beta chain has a handful of counts. Its target is unknown. Treatment of the sample: roughly 10-day PBMC culture with coronavirus spike peptide pools or control peptides (ViraFEST assay). Scientists separated out CD4+ T cells through negative selection following 10 days in culture. Cultured CD4+ T cells had their DNA profiled by the Oncomine TCR Beta short-read assay. TCRdb re-analysed the PCR reads in MiXCR, keeping a single row per CDR3 protein. The table records about 4,600 distinct CDR3 sequences, roughly 29% of them present only once. These data come from a study of vaccination and CD4 T cells after COVID-19. The wider study: Sampling post-COVID took place a median around 99 days after diagnosis (range 35 to 161).

Regarding the study as a whole: Reactive clonotype counts went from median roughly 20 after infection to a few dozen after vaccination, nonsignificantly.

The receptor comes from a human donor who had recovered from COVID-19. Sequenced sample: CD4+ T cells from blood, cultured in vitro.

The CDR3 loop reads CSARRDIQETQYF. CDR3 nucleotides: TGCAGTGCCCGGCGGGACATCCAAGAGACCCAGTACTTC. This rearrangement joins TRBV20-1 to TRBJ2-5; D might be TRBD1 or TRBD2, each matching 6 bases. V was cut by 6 bases and J by 1 base, with 12 bases left in between. The CDR3 is 13 residues long. Germline CDR1 is DFQATT and CDR2 is SNEGSKA (reference sequence).